Listed here are 23 T cell receptor beta chains from one sample, sequenced in a study of T cell responses to AZD1222 COVID-19 vaccine (dated by TCRdb to the early 2020s). The time point tag for this specimen amounts to: baseline before first vaccination. Library preparation employed the immunoSEQ multiplex PCR assay. As stored in TCRdb, this immuneACCESS dataset retains in-frame rearrangements with V and J assigned. A fraction of the clones does not appear; measured against another copy, unresolved V genes explain less than half of the discrepancy, and the remainder lacks a known reason. The sample table contains around 160,000 clones; only one count was recorded for nearly 90% of them. In total, the top ten clones hold 5.1% of the sample. The source material was peripheral blood, sampled on day 0 of AZD1222 vaccination. The receptor source for this set is an adult in good health.

This chain connects TRBV9 to TRBJ2-7, with D tentatively TRBD2 (6 bases). V lost 4 bases to trimming and J lost 2 bases, with 16 bases between them. Germline V gene data show CDR1 as SGDLS and CDR2 as YYNGEE. The CDR3 contains 15 residues. CDR3 loop: CASSPLGGATYEQYF. DNA of the CDR3: TGTGCCAGCAGCCCCCTCGGAGGGGCCACCTACGAGCAGTACTTC.

Here the CDR3 reads CASSSIRRGMNTEAFF. In DNA, the CDR3 is TGTGCCAGCAGTTCGATACGACGGGGGATGAACACTGAAGCTTTCTTT. The chain has TRBV28 and TRBJ1-1, with D perhaps matching TRBD1 (5 bases). CDR1 is MDHEN, CDR2 SYDVKM, per germline. Trimming pared 4 bases from V and 0 bases from J, leaving 15 bases between. The CDR3 runs 16 residues. The full variable domain, with the rest looked up from reference TRBV28 and TRBJ1-1, is DVKVTQSSRYLVKRTGEKVFLECVQDMDHENMFWYRQDPGLGLRLIYFSYDVKMKEKGDIPEGYSVSREKKERFSLILESASTNQTSMYLCASSSIRRGMNTEAFFGQGTRLTVV.

CDR3 loop: CVTNSYNEQFF. The DNA of the CDR3 is TGTGTCACAAACTCCTACAATGAGCAGTTCTTC. The rearrangement joins TRBV28 to TRBJ2-1; the D is unclear. This CDR3 is built from 11 residues. Germline V gene lookup returns CDR1 MDHEN and CDR2 SYDVKM.

This clone was detected only once. This chain connects TRBV20-1 to TRBJ1-2; D gene unclear. This CDR3 has 12 residues. Germline CDR1 and CDR2: DFQATT and SNEGSKA (reference sequence). Trimming took 3 bases from V and 8 from J, leaving 13 bases between them. The chain's CDR3 is CSASRTSEGYTF. The CDR3 DNA is TGCAGTGCTAGTCGGACCTCGGAGGGCTACACCTTC.

The chain is built from TRBV5-6 and TRBJ1-1; TRBD1 is a possible D gene (5 bases). This CDR3 is 15 amino acids long. The V and J ends lost 3 bases and 4 bases respectively, with 16 bases between them. Germline CDR1 is SGHDT and CDR2 is YYEEEE. CDR3 loop: CASSSTVGGRTEAFF. The CDR3 nucleotides read TGTGCCAGCAGCTCCACAGTGGGGGGTCGCACTGAAGCTTTCTTT.

The chain joins TRBV18 to TRBJ2-2; a weak D match, TRBD1 (5 bases). CDR3 length: 16 amino acids. The V gene lost 2 bases and the J gene lost 1 base, with 11 bases spanning the gap. Germline V lookup: CDR1 KGHSH, CDR2 LQKENI. The CDR3 region has the DNA TGTGCCAGCTCACCAACGGGCAGGGTGAACACCGGGGAGCTGTTTTTT. Amino acids: CASSPTGRVNTGELFF.

The V and J genes are TRBV6-5 and TRBJ2-7; a weak D match, TRBD2 (6 bases). Germline CDR1 reads MNHEY; CDR2 reads SVGAGI. Between the trimmed V and J ends, which lost 4 bases and 3 bases, there was a span of 16 bases. This CDR3 comprises 15 residues. The CDR3 loop reads CASSLTGLLDYEQYF. CDR3 DNA: TGTGCCAGCAGTTTGACGGGACTCCTCGACTACGAGCAGTACTTC.

This chain connects TRBV18 to TRBJ2-4, with 7 bases lining up with TRBD1. V lost 6 bases, J lost 1 base, and 9 bases stayed unmatched. Per the germline V gene, CDR1 is KGHSH and CDR2 is LQKENI. The CDR3 has 16 residues. In DNA form, the CDR3 reads TGTGCCAGCTCCCCTGGACAGGAGAGGGCCAAAAACATTCAGTACTTC. Protein: CASSPGQERAKNIQYF.

As for this clone: At the DNA level, this CDR3 is encoded by other sequences in the same sample as well. The rearrangement links TRBV12-3 or TRBV12-4 to TRBJ1-2, with 7 bases fitting TRBD1. The CDR3 consists of 13 residues. With 1 base clipped from V and 5 bases from J, the junction kept 1 base outside the gene matches. Written as DNA, the CDR3 is TGTGCCAGCAGTTTAGGGACAGGATATGGCTACACCTTC. Translating it yields CASSLGTGYGYTF.

In regard to this clone: Other DNA variants within this sample encode the same CDR3. The chain links TRBV3-1 (or the pseudogene TRBV3-2) to TRBJ1-5; no clear D gene. The CDR3 is 13 amino acids. CDR1 LGHDT and CDR2 YNNKEL come from the germline V gene (reference sequence). Trimming removed 0 bases at V and 6 bases at J, with 6 bases between. CDR3 sequence: CASSQDVAQPQHF. The DNA for the CDR3 is TGTGCCAGCAGCCAAGATGTAGCTCAGCCCCAGCATTTT.

The V call is TRBV4-2, the J call TRBJ2-5; no firm D call. V was shortened by 0 bases and J by 1 base, with 6 bases between the two germline ends. Germline CDR1 reads LGHNA; CDR2 reads YNFKEQ. This CDR3 region has 14 residues. CDR3 DNA sequence: TGTGCCAGCAGCCAAGATTCCAGCCAAGAGACCCAGTACTTC. Its translation is CASSQDSSQETQYF.

V gene TRBV29-1 combines with J gene TRBJ2-7; D not certain. Trimming removed 6 bases from V and 1 base from J, with 7 bases in between. The V gene's germline CDR1 is SQVTM and CDR2 ANQGSEA. This CDR3 is 11 amino acids long. DNA of the CDR3: TGCAGCGTCACCCAATCCTACGAGCAGTACTTC. Translated: CSVTQSYEQYF.

V and J are TRBV28 and TRBJ2-7; D remains ambiguous. V was pared by 5 bases and J by 6 bases, with 11 bases between. The CDR3 loop spans 12 amino acids. CDR1 MDHEN and CDR2 SYDVKM come from the germline V gene. The CDR3 spells CASSTVLGEQYF. The CDR3 coding sequence is TGTGCCAGCAGTACAGTCCTCGGCGAGCAGTACTTC.

This sequence joins TRBV4-1 and TRBJ1-3; a possible D gene is TRBD1 (5 bases). The CDR3 spans 16 residues. CDR1 is MGHRA, CDR2 YSYEKL, per germline. Trimming pared 2 bases from V and 0 bases from J, leaving 11 bases between. CDR3 sequence: CASSQPGRYSGNTIYF. CDR3 nucleotide sequence: TGCGCCAGCAGCCAACCGGGACGGTACTCTGGAAACACCATATATTTT.

This clone appeared once. CDR3 protein: CASSEWGTGLYEQYF. CDR3 nucleotide sequence: TGTGCCAGCAGTGAATGGGGGACAGGCCTCTACGAGCAGTACTTC. The chain has TRBV6-1 and TRBJ2-7, with 8 bases identical to TRBD1. CDR1 and CDR2 from the germline V gene are MNHNS and SASEGT. This CDR3 has 15 amino acids. Losses at the gene ends were 2 bases for V and 3 bases for J; bases not matched to a gene: 6.

In its sample, this clone was seen once. The CDR3 sequence: CASSLAGGRETQYF. The CDR3 DNA is TGTGCCAGCAGCTTGGCTGGCGGGCGGGAGACCCAGTACTTC. The genes are TRBV5-6 and TRBJ2-5, with a possible D match to TRBD2 (5 bases). The CDR3 has 14 residues. Germline values: CDR1 SGHDT, CDR2 YYEEEE. Between the trimmed V and J ends, which lost 0 bases and 5 bases, there was a span of 11 bases.

This clone was counted a single time. In DNA, the CDR3 is TGTGCCAGCAGTTTATACGCGGGGGACACTAATGAAAAACTGTTTTTT. Its translation: CASSLYAGDTNEKLFF. The genes are TRBV28 and TRBJ1-4; TRBD1 might be the D (5 bases). Trimming took 1 base from V and 2 from J, leaving 11 bases between them. CDR1 is MDHEN, CDR2 SYDVKM, per germline. The CDR3 consists of 16 residues.

This sequence joins TRBV7-9 and TRBJ2-2; no clear D. Germline values: CDR1 SEHNR, CDR2 FQNEAQ (reference sequence). This CDR3 spans 15 amino acids. Trimming took off 4 bases at V and 5 bases at J, with 14 bases between the two ends. CDR3 protein: CASSSGALRTGELFF. The CDR3 DNA reads as TGTGCCAGCAGCTCTGGAGCTCTAAGGACCGGGGAGCTGTTTTTT.

The J gene is TRBJ1-1, the V gene TRBV7-2; weak D call: TRBD1 (6 bases). Looked up from germline, CDR1 is SGHTA and CDR2 is FQGNSA. The CDR3 is 14 residues long. Trimming removed 5 bases at V and 1 base at J, with 11 bases between. The CDR3 loop reads CASSPQGWNTEAFF. The DNA of the CDR3 is TGTGCCAGCAGCCCTCAGGGGTGGAACACTGAAGCTTTCTTT.

The J gene is TRBJ2-3, the V gene TRBV9, with TRBD1 identical over 7 bases. The V gene's germline CDR1 is SGDLS and CDR2 YYNGEE. The CDR3 consists of 14 residues. The ends lost 3 bases at V and 3 bases at J; junction bases unmatched: 4. CDR3 coding DNA: TGTGCCAGCAGCGATCCGGGACAGACAGATACGCAGTATTTT. It specifies CASSDPGQTDTQYF.

The V and J genes are TRBV28 and TRBJ1-5; 9 bases align to TRBD1. V shed 6 bases and J 5 bases; nucleotides not matched to a gene: 8. CDR3 length: 15 amino acids. Looked up from germline, CDR1 is MDHEN and CDR2 is SYDVKM. Written as DNA, the CDR3 is TGTGCCAGCAGCCCCTCCGGGACAGGGCATCAGCCCCAGCATTTT. Protein: CASSPSGTGHQPQHF.

The gene calls are TRBV5-1 and TRBJ2-1; TRBD2 matches 10 bases. J was trimmed by 3 bases and V by 6 bases; bases with no gene match: 6. Germline V gene sequence: CDR1 SGHRS, CDR2 YFSETQ. The CDR3 loop spans 15 amino acids. The CDR3 sequence is CASTPLAGNYNEQFF. The CDR3 bases are TGCGCCAGCACCCCACTAGCGGGAAACTACAATGAGCAGTTCTTC.

The chain joins TRBV18 to TRBJ1-1; 7 bases align to TRBD1. The CDR3 covers 14 residues. Germline V gives CDR1 KGHSH, CDR2 LQKENI. V trimming: 3 bases; J trimming: 3 bases; junction bases outside the gene matches: 4. The CDR3 region is CASSPGTVHTEAFF. CDR3 bases: TGTGCCAGCTCACCCGGGACAGTTCACACTGAAGCTTTCTTT.